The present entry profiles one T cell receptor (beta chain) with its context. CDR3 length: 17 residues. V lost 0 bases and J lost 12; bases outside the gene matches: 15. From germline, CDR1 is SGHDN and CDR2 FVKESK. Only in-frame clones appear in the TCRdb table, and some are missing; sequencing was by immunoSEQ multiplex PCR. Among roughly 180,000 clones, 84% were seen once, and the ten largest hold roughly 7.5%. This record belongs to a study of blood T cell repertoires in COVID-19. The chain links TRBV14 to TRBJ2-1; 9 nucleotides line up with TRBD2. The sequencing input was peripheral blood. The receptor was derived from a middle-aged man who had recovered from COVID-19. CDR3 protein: CASSQDSRLAVIKAQFF. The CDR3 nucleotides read TGTGCCAGCAGCCAAGATTCGAGACTAGCGGTGATTAAAGCGCAGTTCTTC.